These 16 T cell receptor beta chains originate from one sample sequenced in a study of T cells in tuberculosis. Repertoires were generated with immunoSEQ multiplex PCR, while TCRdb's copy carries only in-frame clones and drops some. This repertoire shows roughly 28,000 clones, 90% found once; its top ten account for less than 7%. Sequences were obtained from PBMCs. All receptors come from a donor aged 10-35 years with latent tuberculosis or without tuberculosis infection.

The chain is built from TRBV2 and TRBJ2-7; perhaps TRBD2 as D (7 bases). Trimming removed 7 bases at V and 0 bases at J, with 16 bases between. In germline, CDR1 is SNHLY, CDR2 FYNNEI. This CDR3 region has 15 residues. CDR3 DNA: TGTGCCAGCACCGAGGGGGGGGGCGTCTCCTACGAGCAGTACTTC. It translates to CASTEGGGVSYEQYF.

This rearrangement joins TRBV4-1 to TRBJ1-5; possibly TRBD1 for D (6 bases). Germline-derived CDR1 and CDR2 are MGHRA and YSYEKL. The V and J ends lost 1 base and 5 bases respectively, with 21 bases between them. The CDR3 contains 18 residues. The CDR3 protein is CASSQGVVGRGPHQPQHF. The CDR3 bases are TGCGCCAGCAGCCAAGGGGTAGTCGGCAGGGGACCCCATCAGCCCCAGCATTTT.

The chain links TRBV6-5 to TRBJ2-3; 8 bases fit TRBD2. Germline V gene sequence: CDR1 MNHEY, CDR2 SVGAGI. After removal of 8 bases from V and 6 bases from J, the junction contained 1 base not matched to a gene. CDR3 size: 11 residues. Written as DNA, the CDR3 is TGTGCCAGCTCTAGCGGGGATACGCAGTATTTT. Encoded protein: CASSSGDTQYF.

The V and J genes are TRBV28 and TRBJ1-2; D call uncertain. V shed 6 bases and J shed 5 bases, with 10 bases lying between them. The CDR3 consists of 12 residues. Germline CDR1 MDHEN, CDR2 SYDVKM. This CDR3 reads CASRNERYGYTF. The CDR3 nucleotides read TGTGCCAGCAGGAACGAGAGGTATGGCTACACCTTC.

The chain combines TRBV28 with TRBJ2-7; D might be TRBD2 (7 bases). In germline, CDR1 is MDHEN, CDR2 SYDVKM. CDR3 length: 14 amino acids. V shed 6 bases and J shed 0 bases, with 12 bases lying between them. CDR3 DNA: TGTGCCAGCAGCGGGGGGCCCTACTCCTACGAGCAGTACTTC. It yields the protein CASSGGPYSYEQYF.

The CDR3 here is CASSVGVGIGNEQFF. CDR3 nucleotide sequence: TGTGCCAGCAGCGTAGGTGTGGGCATAGGCAATGAGCAGTTCTTC. The J gene is TRBJ2-1, the V gene TRBV9, with D unresolved. This CDR3 contains 15 residues. V lost 0 bases and J lost 6, with 13 bases in between. Germline assignment: CDR1 SGDLS and CDR2 YYNGEE. The full variable domain, its missing parts supplied by reference TRBV9 and TRBJ2-1, is DSGVTQTPKHLITATGQRVTLRCSPRSGDLSVYWYQQSLDQGLQFLIQYYNGEERAKGNILERFSAQQFPDLHSELNLSSLELGDSALYFCASSVGVGIGNEQFFGPGTRLTVL.

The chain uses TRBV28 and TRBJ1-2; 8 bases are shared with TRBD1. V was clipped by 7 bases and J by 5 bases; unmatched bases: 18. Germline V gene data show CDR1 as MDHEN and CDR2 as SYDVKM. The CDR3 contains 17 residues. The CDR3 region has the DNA TGTGCCAGCAACCGACAGGGGCCGCGCCGCACACGATATGGCTACACCTTC. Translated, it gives CASNRQGPRRTRYGYTF.

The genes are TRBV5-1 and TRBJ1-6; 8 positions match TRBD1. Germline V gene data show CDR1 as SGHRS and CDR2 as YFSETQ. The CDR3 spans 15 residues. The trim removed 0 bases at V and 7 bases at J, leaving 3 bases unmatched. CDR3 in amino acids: CASSLGTGKNSPLHF. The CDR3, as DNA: TGCGCCAGCAGCTTGGGGACAGGGAAGAATTCACCCCTCCACTTT.

The CDR3 region is CASSAGPYRHQFF. DNA of the CDR3: TGTGCCAGCAGCGCGGGGCCCTACCGGCACCAGTTCTTC. This chain uses TRBV27 with TRBJ2-1; D possibly corresponds to TRBD2 (6 bases). CDR1 is MNHEY, CDR2 SMNVEV, per germline (reference sequence). This CDR3 is built from 13 residues. V was shortened by 6 bases and J by 13 bases, with 19 bases between the two germline ends.

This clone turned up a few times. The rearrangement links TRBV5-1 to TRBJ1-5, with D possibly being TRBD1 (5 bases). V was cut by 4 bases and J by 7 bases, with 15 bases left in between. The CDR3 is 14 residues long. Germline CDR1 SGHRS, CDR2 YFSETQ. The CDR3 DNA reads TGCGCCAGCAGCCCGGAGGGGATAGGACAGCCCCAGCATTTT. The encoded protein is CASSPEGIGQPQHF.

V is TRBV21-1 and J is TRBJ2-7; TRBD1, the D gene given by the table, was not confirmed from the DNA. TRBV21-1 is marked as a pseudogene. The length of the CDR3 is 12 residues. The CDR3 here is CASSTTGDEQYF. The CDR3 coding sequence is TGTGCCAGCAGCACGACAGGGGACGAGCAGTACTTC.

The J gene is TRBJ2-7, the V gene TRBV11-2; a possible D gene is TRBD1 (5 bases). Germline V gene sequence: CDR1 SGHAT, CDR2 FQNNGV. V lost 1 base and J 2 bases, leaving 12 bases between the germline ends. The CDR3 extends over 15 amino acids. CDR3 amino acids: CASSLGRGTTYEQYF. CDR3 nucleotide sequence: TGTGCCAGCAGCTTAGGTAGGGGTACAACCTACGAGCAGTACTTC. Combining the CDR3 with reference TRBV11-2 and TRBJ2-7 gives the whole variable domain EAGVAQSPRYKIIEKRQSVAFWCNPISGHATLYWYQQILGQGPKLLIQFQNNGVVDDSQLPKDRFSAERLKGVDSTLKIQPAKLEDSAVYLCASSLGRGTTYEQYFGPGTRLTVT.

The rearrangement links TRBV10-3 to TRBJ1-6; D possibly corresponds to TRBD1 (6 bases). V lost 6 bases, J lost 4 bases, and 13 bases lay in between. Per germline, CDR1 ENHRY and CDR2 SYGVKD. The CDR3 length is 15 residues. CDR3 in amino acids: CAIRADSLYNSPLHF. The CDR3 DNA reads TGTGCCATCAGGGCGGACAGTCTATATAATTCACCCCTCCACTTT.

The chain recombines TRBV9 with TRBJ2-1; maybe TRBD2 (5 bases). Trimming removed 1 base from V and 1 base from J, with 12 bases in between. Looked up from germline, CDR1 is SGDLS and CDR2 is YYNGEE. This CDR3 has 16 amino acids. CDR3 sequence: CASSVTDSTSYNEQFF. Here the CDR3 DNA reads TGTGCCAGCAGCGTAACGGACTCAACTTCCTACAATGAGCAGTTCTTC. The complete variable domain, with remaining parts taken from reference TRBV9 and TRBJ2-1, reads DSGVTQTPKHLITATGQRVTLRCSPRSGDLSVYWYQQSLDQGLQFLIQYYNGEERAKGNILERFSAQQFPDLHSELNLSSLELGDSALYFCASSVTDSTSYNEQFFGPGTRLTVL.

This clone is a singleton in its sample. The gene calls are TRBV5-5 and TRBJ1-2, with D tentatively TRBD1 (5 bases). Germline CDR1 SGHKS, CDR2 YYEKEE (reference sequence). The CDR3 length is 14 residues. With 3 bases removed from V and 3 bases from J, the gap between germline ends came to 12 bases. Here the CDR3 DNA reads TGTGCCAGCAGCTCAGATCAGGGTTACTATGGCTACACCTTC. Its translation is CASSSDQGYYGYTF.

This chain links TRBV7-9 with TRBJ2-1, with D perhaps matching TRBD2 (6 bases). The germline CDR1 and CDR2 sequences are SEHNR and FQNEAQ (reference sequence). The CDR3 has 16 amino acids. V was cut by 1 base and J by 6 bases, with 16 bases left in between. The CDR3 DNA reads TGTGCCAGCAGCTTAGACGGGGGAATACAAGCCAATGAGCAGTTCTTC. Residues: CASSLDGGIQANEQFF.